Detailed here is one TCR beta chain. Its antigen is still unknown. This CDR3 region has 15 residues. Germline V gene lookup returns CDR1 DFQATT and CDR2 SNEGSKA (reference sequence). V trimming: 3 bases; J trimming: 4 bases; junction bases outside the gene matches: 10. Primed by a sample-barcoded 5' primer and a J-beta primer mix, a second PCR proceeded for roughly 6 to 12 cycles. Researchers report that each sample yielded at least 2.5 million CDR3-containing paired-end reads. TCRdb used MiXCR to reprocess the 5' RACE reads, holding one entry per CDR3 protein. The table includes 870,000 or so distinct CDR3 sequences, around 30% detected once. The sample is drawn from a study of blood T cells in healthy people across ages. Study-level points and caveats: Underestimates were what the diversity estimates from one million T cells were considered to be.

The chain carries TRBV20-1 and TRBJ2-5; 8 positions agree with TRBD2. Sequencing was done on a sample of blood. The TCR sequence derives from an elderly woman in good health. The CDR3 here is CSARVPGGRPETQYF. CDR3 nucleotides: TGCAGTGCTAGGGTACCGGGGGGGCGGCCAGAGACCCAGTACTTC.